These 3 T cell receptor beta chains came from one sample sequenced in a study of blood T cell repertoires in COVID-19. Using immunoSEQ multiplex PCR, the repertoire was profiled, and TCRdb retains in-frame clones only, with some absent. The data contain about 200,000 clones, 75% to 85% of them singletons. The source material was peripheral blood. These receptors all come from a woman in her thirties or forties with COVID-19, enrolled during active disease.

The genes are TRBV6-1 and TRBJ1-1, with TRBD1 identical over 8 bases. The junction had 11 bases not matched to a gene; V was cut back by 4 bases and J by 4 bases. Germline V lookup: CDR1 MNHNS, CDR2 SASEGT. The CDR3 is 16 residues long. The DNA for the CDR3 is TGTGCCAGCAGTGCCCACGTGTACAGGGGGGGCACTGAAGCTTTCTTT. Its protein product is CASSAHVYRGGTEAFF.

V usage is TRBV7-2 and J usage is TRBJ2-1; perhaps TRBD2 as D (6 bases). CDR3 length equals 15 residues. CDR1 is SGHTA and CDR2 is FQGNSA in the germline V gene. The ends were cut back, 0 bases at V and 7 bases at J, with 13 bases in the middle. The CDR3 nucleotides read TGTGCCAGCAGCTTAGCGGCGGGATCGCATAATGAGCAGTTCTTC. Translating gives CASSLAAGSHNEQFF.

The genes are TRBV27 and TRBJ2-5, with D possibly matching TRBD1 (6 bases). Trimming took 5 bases from V and 0 from J, leaving 16 bases between them. This CDR3 is 16 amino acids long. Germline CDR1 and CDR2: MNHEY and SMNVEV (reference sequence). The CDR3 region is CASSTIFRTDQETQYF. Here the CDR3 DNA reads TGTGCCAGCAGTACCATATTCCGGACAGACCAAGAGACCCAGTACTTC.